This T cell receptor beta chain was obtained from a study of read filtering for tumor transcriptome and immune sequencing. Study-level information: The cohort had roughly 16 men and some 13 women aged roughly 45 to 90, mean roughly 66 years.

From approximately 430 ng of RNA, a library with molecular barcoded alpha/delta and beta/gamma adaptors was made. In TCRdb, the reads were re-called with MiXCR into one record per CDR3 protein. The table has fewer than 35,000 distinct CDR3 sequences, around 18% seen once. This clonotype occurred many times. The antigen is unknown. Every patient had bone marrow sampled while the disease was active. Regarding the study as a whole: RNA-seq captured clonotypes less deeply and reliably than IR-seq.

Trimming took off 3 bases at V and 3 bases at J, with 7 bases between the two ends. CDR1 and CDR2 (germline): SGHAT, FQNNGV. There are 13 residues in the CDR3. Sequenced input: a population of CD138-negative cells sorted from bone marrow. This receptor was identified in a donor at least 40 years old with multiple myeloma. The chain recombines TRBV11-2 with TRBJ2-3, with D perhaps matching TRBD2 (6 bases). The CDR3 region is CASSFGGTDTQYF. CDR3 sequence (DNA): TGTGCCAGCAGCTTCGGGGGAACAGATACGCAGTATTTT.